The TCR beta chain described here comes from a study of blood T cell repertoires in COVID-19 (dated by TCRdb to the early 2020s). In the study overall: Samples from collaborators originated in the United States, Italy and Spain and spanned both the acute and convalescent phases of COVID-19. The material from the prospective study consisted of cDNA or gDNA derived from T cells, B-cell-depleted T cells, or PBMCs. Subjects who had been exposed to COVID-19, were actively infected with it, or had recovered from it provided the deeply sampled blood TCRbeta repertoires that made up the dataset. The repertoires were made available in a free public database intended to serve as a resource for research on the immune response to SARS-CoV-2. The samples were drawn from two sources: the first 160 participants of the ongoing ImmuneRACE study, and 1,000 to 1,500 subjects contributed by 6 global collaborators. Sample metadata almost always included a de-identified subject ID, COVID-19 status, age in years and sex. Where available, HLA class I and class II types were obtained from metadata supplied by the sample provider rather than from assay-based typing. Broad study findings and their caveats: The amount of clinical and demographic metadata varied by source and participant and was provided uncurated.

Whole blood was collected in K2EDTA tubes by collaborating institutions according to the institutions' own protocols. Collaborator samples were shipped for TCRbeta analysis as frozen whole blood, isolated PBMCs, or DNA extracted from either sample type. After removal of 3 bases from V and 8 bases from J, the junction retains 10 bases not matched to a gene. Counted from cysteine to phenylalanine, this CDR3 has 16 amino acids. This entry keeps only the CDR3 DNA: 48 bases, framed from base 1. From the germline V gene, CDR1 is KGHSH and CDR2 is LQKENI. Details on this clone: What this receptor recognizes is not known. No base quality values were provided; no much bigger clone lies one nucleotide off.

The immunoSEQ Assay, a bias-controlled multiplex PCR, was used to amplify TCRbeta CDR3 regions from genomic DNA. The authors processed their data as follows. Nucleated cell counts per sample were estimated from amplification of reference gene primers within the assay. To quantify the absolute abundance of each unique TCRbeta CDR3 rearrangement, sequence reads were collapsed and filtered. For each sample, productive Simpson clonality was calculated as the square root of Simpson's diversity index over productive rearrangements. Imported from immuneACCESS, the table was reduced by TCRdb to in-frame sequences with V and J called. These copies leave out some clones; in studies compared against another copy, an unresolved V gene accounts for under half, and the cause of the remainder is not known. V, J and clone size were drawn from that table, and D and trimming were deduced from the DNA. The sample table records 85,000 to 110,000 clones; around four fifths of these occur just once. The ten largest make up about 12% of the sample.

Recombination linked TRBV18 to TRBJ2-4; the junction holds 10 bases that match TRBD2. The sequencing sample was made of peripheral blood. The clonotype was recovered from a human donor in a cohort sampled during active COVID-19. The sequence in DNA is TGTGCCAGCTCACCCCGAGAAAGCGGGGGGGCGTACATTCAGTACTTC. This codes for CASSPRESGGAYIQYF.